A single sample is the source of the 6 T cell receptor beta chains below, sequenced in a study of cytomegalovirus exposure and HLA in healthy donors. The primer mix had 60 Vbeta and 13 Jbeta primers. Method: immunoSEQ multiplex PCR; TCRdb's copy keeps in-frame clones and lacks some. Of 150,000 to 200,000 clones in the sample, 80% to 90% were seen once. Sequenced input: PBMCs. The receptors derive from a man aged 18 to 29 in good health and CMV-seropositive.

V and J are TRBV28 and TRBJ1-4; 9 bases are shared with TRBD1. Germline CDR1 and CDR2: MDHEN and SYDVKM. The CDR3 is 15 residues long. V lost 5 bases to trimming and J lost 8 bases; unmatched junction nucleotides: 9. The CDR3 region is CASSVPGQGNEKLFF. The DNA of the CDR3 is TGTGCCAGCAGTGTTCCGGGACAGGGTAACGAAAAACTGTTTTTT.

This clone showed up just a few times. The CDR3 spells CASSLKGSGANVLTF. CDR3 coding DNA: TGCGCCAGCAGCTTGAAGGGGTCTGGGGCCAACGTCCTGACTTTC. The genes are TRBV5-1 and TRBJ2-6, with a possible D match to TRBD1 (5 bases). Trimming removed 1 base from V and 1 base from J, with 6 bases in between. The CDR3 is 15 amino acids. Germline-derived CDR1 and CDR2 are SGHRS and YFSETQ.

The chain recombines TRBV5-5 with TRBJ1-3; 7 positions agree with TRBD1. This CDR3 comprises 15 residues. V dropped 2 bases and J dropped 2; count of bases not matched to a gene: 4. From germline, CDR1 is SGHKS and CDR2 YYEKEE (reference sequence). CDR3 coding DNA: TGTGCCAGCAGCTTAGACACAGGGGCTGGAAACACCATATATTTT. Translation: CASSLDTGAGNTIYF. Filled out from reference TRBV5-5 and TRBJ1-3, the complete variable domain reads DAGVTQSPTHLIKTRGQQVTLRCSPISGHKSVSWYQQVLGQGPQFIFQYYEKEERGRGNFPDRFSARQFPNYSSELNVNALLLGDSALYLCASSLDTGAGNTIYFGEGSWLTVV.

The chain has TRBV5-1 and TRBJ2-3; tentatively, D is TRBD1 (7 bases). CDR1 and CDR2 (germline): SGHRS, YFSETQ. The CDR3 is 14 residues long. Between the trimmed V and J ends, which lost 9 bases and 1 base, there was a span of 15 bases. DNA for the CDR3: TGCGCCACCACGACAGGGACTGGCACAGATACGCAGTATTTT. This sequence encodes CATTTGTGTDTQYF.

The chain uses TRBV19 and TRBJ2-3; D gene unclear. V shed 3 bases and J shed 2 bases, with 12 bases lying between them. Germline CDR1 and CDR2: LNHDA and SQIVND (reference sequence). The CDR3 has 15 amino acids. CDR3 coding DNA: TGTGCCAGTAGTATCCTAGGTGGATCCACAGATACGCAGTATTTT. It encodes CASSILGGSTDTQYF.

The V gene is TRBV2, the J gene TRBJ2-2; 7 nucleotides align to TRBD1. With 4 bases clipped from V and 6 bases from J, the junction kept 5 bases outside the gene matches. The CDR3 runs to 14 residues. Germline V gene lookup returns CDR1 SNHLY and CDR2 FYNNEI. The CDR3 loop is CASSVGGVAGELFF. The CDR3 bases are TGTGCCAGCAGTGTAGGGGGCGTTGCCGGGGAGCTGTTTTTT.